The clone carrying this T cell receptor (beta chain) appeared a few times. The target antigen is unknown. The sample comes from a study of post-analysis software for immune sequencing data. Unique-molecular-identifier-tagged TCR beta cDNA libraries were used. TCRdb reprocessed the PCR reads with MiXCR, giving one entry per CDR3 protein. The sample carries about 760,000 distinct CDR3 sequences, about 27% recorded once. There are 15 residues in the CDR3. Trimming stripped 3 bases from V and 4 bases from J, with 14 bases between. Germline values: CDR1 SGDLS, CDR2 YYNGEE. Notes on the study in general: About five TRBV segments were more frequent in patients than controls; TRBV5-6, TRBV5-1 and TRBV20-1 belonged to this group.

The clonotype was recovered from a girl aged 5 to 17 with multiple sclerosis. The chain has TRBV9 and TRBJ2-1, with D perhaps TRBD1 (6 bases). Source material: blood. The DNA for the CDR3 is TGTGCCAGCAGCGCCCTGGGACAAGATTACAATGAGCAGTTCTTC. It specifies CASSALGQDYNEQFF.